This record concerns one T cell receptor beta chain sequence. The antigen is undetermined. The authors prepared the TCRbeta library with unique molecular identifiers. MiXCR, run by TCRdb on the PCR reads, gives a single entry per CDR3 protein. The sample records a few hundred thousand distinct CDR3 sequences, about a quarter being singletons. The sample belongs to a study of T-cell reconstitution after alpha-beta-depleted transplantation in children. Findings of the study overall: The origin of alpha-beta T cells about two months after transplant was reportedly several hundred expanded graft clones. Counts and diversity of T cells one year after transplant came mostly from newly produced T cells. At day 60, the high TCRbeta diversity found in some patients originated from recipient T cells and thymic progenitors that had survived.

Sequencing used PBMCs, obtained before TCRalphabeta/CD19-depleted stem cell transplant. The receptor's source is a boy in the first two years of life with Wiskott-Aldrich syndrome, due to receive a stem cell transplant.

The CDR3 region has the DNA TGCAGCGCTAGCGAAACAGACTACAATGAGCAGTTCTTC. Translating it yields CSASETDYNEQFF. V gene TRBV29-1 combines with J gene TRBJ2-1; TRBD2 might be the D (6 bases). The germline gives CDR1 SQVTM, CDR2 ANQGSEA. The CDR3 has 13 amino acids. V was shortened by 7 bases and J by 3 bases, with 13 bases between the two germline ends.